Below are 22 T cell receptor beta chains sequenced from a single sample in a study of blood T cell repertoires in COVID-19 (dated by TCRdb to 2019 to 2021). The method was the immunoSEQ multiplex PCR assay. The source is immuneACCESS, and TCRdb retained only in-frame sequences with V and J called. Part of the clones is not carried over; for the studies checked, unresolved V genes explain less than half of this, and the remainder is unexplained. In this sample the table shows 130,000 to 150,000 clones, about four fifths of which occur a single time. The ten largest clones capture approximately 9.2% of the sample. Specimen: PBMCs or T cells enriched from blood (not recorded which). These receptors all stem from a man aged 50 to 59 who had recovered from COVID-19.

The rearrangement uses TRBV19 and TRBJ1-6; TRBD1 matches at 8 bases. The CDR3 sequence is 17 residues long. Germline V gene lookup returns CDR1 LNHDA and CDR2 SQIVND (reference sequence). Trimming at V came to 3 bases and at J to 8 bases, leaving 12 bases not matched to a gene. The CDR3 is CASSISSATGVDSPLHF. The CDR3 nucleotides are TGTGCCAGTAGTATTAGTTCCGCGACAGGGGTGGATTCACCCCTCCACTTT.

This clone was observed a single time. The V call is TRBV7-9, the J call TRBJ1-5, with TRBD1 as a possible D gene (6 bases). Between the trimmed V and J ends, which lost 7 bases and 1 base, there was a span of 17 bases. This CDR3 spans 16 amino acids. Germline V lookup: CDR1 SEHNR, CDR2 FQNEAQ (reference sequence). This CDR3 is CASKAGDEGSNQPQHF. The CDR3 DNA sequence: TGTGCCAGCAAGGCAGGGGATGAGGGAAGCAATCAGCCCCAGCATTTT.

The chain is built from TRBV19 and TRBJ2-7; D gene unclear. Trimming removed 4 bases at V and 3 bases at J, with 7 bases between. The length of the CDR3 is 12 residues. The germline CDR1 and CDR2 sequences are LNHDA and SQIVND (reference sequence). CDR3 region: CASSKGGYEQYF. In nucleotides, the CDR3 is TGTGCCAGTAGTAAAGGCGGCTACGAGCAGTACTTC.

The chain has TRBV14 and TRBJ2-3; 7 bases are shared with TRBD2. The CDR3 is made up of 16 amino acids. V lost 7 bases, J lost 2 bases, and 12 bases stayed unmatched. Germline lookup yields CDR1 SGHDN and CDR2 FVKESK. CDR3 nucleotide sequence: TGTGCCAGCATGCTGTCCGAAGCGGGGTTCACAGATACGCAGTATTTT. Translating gives CASMLSEAGFTDTQYF.

The chain uses TRBV18 and TRBJ2-7; 11 nucleotides agree with TRBD2. Losses at the gene ends were 2 bases for V and 2 bases for J; bases not matched to a gene: 2. Germline V gives CDR1 KGHSH, CDR2 LQKENI. This CDR3 has 15 amino acids. CDR3 in amino acids: CASSPGTSGTYEQYF. The DNA for the CDR3 is TGTGCCAGCTCACCAGGGACTAGCGGAACCTACGAGCAGTACTTC.

The chain couples TRBV7-3 to TRBJ2-6, with D tentatively TRBD1 (6 bases). Germline assignment: CDR1 SGHTA and CDR2 FQGTGA. This CDR3 is built from 15 residues. V gave up 5 bases and J gave up 2 bases, with 10 bases separating them. CDR3 amino acids: CASSQQGAGANVLTF. In DNA form, the CDR3 reads TGTGCCAGCAGCCAACAGGGAGCTGGGGCCAACGTCCTGACTTTC.

The CDR3 here is CASRGTVNTGELFF. The CDR3 DNA sequence: TGTGCCAGCAGGGGGACAGTTAACACCGGGGAGCTGTTTTTT. This chain connects TRBV27 to TRBJ2-2; the match to TRBD1 covers 7 bases. This CDR3 is 14 amino acids long. After removal of 6 bases from V and 2 bases from J, the junction contained 3 bases not matched to a gene. Germline V lookup: CDR1 MNHEY, CDR2 SMNVEV (reference sequence).

This chain links TRBV11-1 with TRBJ2-2; D not resolved. Trimming stripped 5 bases from V and 4 bases from J, with 2 bases between. The CDR3 runs to 11 residues. The germline V gene has CDR1 SGHAT and CDR2 FQDESV (reference sequence). The CDR3 spells CASSLTGELFF. The CDR3, as DNA: TGTGCCAGCAGCCTCACCGGGGAGCTGTTTTTT.

The chain combines TRBV11-2 with TRBJ2-3; TRBD1 aligns across 11 bases. This CDR3 contains 15 residues. Unmatched junction bases numbered 5, after V lost 5 bases and J lost 4 bases. Per germline, CDR1 SGHAT and CDR2 FQNNGV. CDR3 protein: CASSLGQGAPDTQYF. The CDR3 DNA is TGTGCCAGCAGCCTCGGACAGGGGGCACCAGATACGCAGTATTTT. The entire variable domain, with the rest obtained from reference TRBV11-2 and TRBJ2-3, is as follows: EAGVAQSPRYKIIEKRQSVAFWCNPISGHATLYWYQQILGQGPKLLIQFQNNGVVDDSQLPKDRFSAERLKGVDSTLKIQPAKLEDSAVYLCASSLGQGAPDTQYFGPGTRLTVL.

The chain has TRBV29-1 and TRBJ2-7; possibly TRBD2 for D (5 bases). The CDR3 consists of 11 residues. V was shortened by 7 bases and J by 0 bases, with 7 bases between the two germline ends. CDR1 and CDR2 (germline): SQVTM, ANQGSEA. The DNA for the CDR3 is TGCAGCGCGGCGGGCTCCTACGAGCAGTACTTC. Its protein is CSAAGSYEQYF.

The chain recombines TRBV6-2 or TRBV6-3 with TRBJ1-2; D perhaps matches TRBD1 (5 bases). Germline-derived CDR1 and CDR2 are MNHEY and SVGEGT. This CDR3 region has 16 residues. V lost 6 bases and J 2 bases, leaving 19 bases between the germline ends. CDR3 DNA sequence: TGTGCCAGCAGCCTCCGCGGCCGGGAGGGGAACTATGGCTACACCTTC. Translated: CASSLRGREGNYGYTF.

This sequence joins TRBV29-1 and TRBJ2-7; 9 nucleotides align to TRBD1. Trimming cost V 7 bases and J 6 bases; bases outside gene matches: 4. Germline CDR1 and CDR2: SQVTM and ANQGSEA. The CDR3 has 11 amino acids. The CDR3 protein is CSARTGVEQYF. The CDR3 nucleotides read TGCAGCGCCCGGACAGGGGTCGAGCAGTACTTC.

The V and J genes are TRBV9 and TRBJ1-1; D might be TRBD1 (5 bases). In germline, CDR1 is SGDLS, CDR2 YYNGEE. V lost 0 bases and J 1 base, leaving 10 bases between the germline ends. CDR3 size: 15 residues. The CDR3 coding sequence is TGTGCCAGCAGCGTAGCGGGGGGAGGGAACACTGAAGCTTTCTTT. It specifies CASSVAGGGNTEAFF.

This chain joins TRBV28 and TRBJ2-7; TRBD2 aligns across 8 bases. Per germline, CDR1 MDHEN and CDR2 SYDVKM. V was pared by 6 bases and J by 0 bases, with 4 bases of the junction left unmatched. The CDR3 covers 14 residues. The chain's CDR3 is CASRTGGGSYEQYF. The CDR3 DNA reads as TGTGCCAGCAGGACCGGGGGGGGCTCCTACGAGCAGTACTTC.

This clone was recorded only once. This chain links TRBV19 with TRBJ1-2; 7 bases map to TRBD1. The V and J ends lost 5 bases and 8 bases, in that order; junction bases with no gene match: 11. The CDR3 has 14 amino acids. The germline CDR1 and CDR2 sequences are LNHDA and SQIVND (reference sequence). The CDR3 DNA reads TGTGCCAGTAGTCCCTGGGAGACAGGGTCCGGCTACACCTTC. It is translated as CASSPWETGSGYTF.

The chain links TRBV7-3 to TRBJ2-6; D perhaps matches TRBD2 (6 bases). The CDR3 has 15 residues. V gave up 2 bases and J gave up 2 bases, with 7 bases separating them. Germline assignment: CDR1 SGHTA and CDR2 FQGTGA. CDR3 nucleotides: TGTGCCAGCAGCTTAGGCGGGGCTGGGGCCAACGTCCTGACTTTC. Its protein product is CASSLGGAGANVLTF.

The chain combines TRBV6-2 or TRBV6-3 with TRBJ1-1; no definite D call. Trimming took off 4 bases at V and 8 bases at J, with 17 bases between the two ends. The CDR3 is made up of 14 amino acids. Germline lookup yields CDR1 MNHEY and CDR2 SVGEGT. The CDR3 loop reads CASSSRSREWEAFF. DNA for the CDR3: TGTGCCAGCAGTTCCCGCTCCCGGGAGTGGGAAGCTTTCTTT.

The chain has TRBV28 and TRBJ1-2; 8 bases are shared with TRBD1. Germline V lookup: CDR1 MDHEN, CDR2 SYDVKM. The V gene end was trimmed by 6 bases and the J gene end by 5 bases; junction bases not matched to a gene: 11. The CDR3 consists of 15 residues. Written as DNA, the CDR3 is TGTGCCAGCAGCCCTGGACAGGGATGGGGATATGGCTACACCTTC. This gives the protein CASSPGQGWGYGYTF.

The chain combines TRBV24-1 with TRBJ2-3; no clear D gene. Trimming took off 0 bases at V and 5 bases at J, with 5 bases between the two ends. The CDR3 loop spans 13 amino acids. Per the germline V gene, CDR1 is KGHDR and CDR2 is SFDVKD. Here the CDR3 reads CATSDLTEDTQYF. As DNA, the CDR3 is TGTGCCACCAGTGATTTGACAGAAGATACGCAGTATTTT.

This rearrangement joins TRBV18 to TRBJ1-1; D is undetermined. Germline V CDR1 and CDR2: KGHSH, LQKENI. CDR3 size: 14 residues. V dropped 2 bases and J dropped 1 base, with 8 bases sitting between them. CDR3 bases: TGTGCCAGCTCACCAAAGGGAGGGAACACTGAAGCTTTCTTT. Translated, it gives CASSPKGGNTEAFF.

The V and J genes are TRBV10-3 and TRBJ2-6; D ambiguous. CDR3 length: 17 amino acids. V lost 6 bases and J lost 0, with 15 bases in between. Germline CDR1 ENHRY, CDR2 SYGVKD. The DNA of the CDR3 is TGTGCCATCAGCAATCACCATCAGAACTCTGGGGCCAACGTCCTGACTTTC. It codes for CAISNHHQNSGANVLTF.

V is TRBV25-1 and J is TRBJ2-2; 9 nucleotides match TRBD1. Germline trimming cut 4 bases from V and 5 bases from J; bases unmatched to any gene: 11. The CDR3 sequence is 17 residues long. In germline, CDR1 is MGHDK, CDR2 SYGVNS. In DNA form, the CDR3 reads TGTGCCAGCAGTGCCGCCCCCACGGGACAGGGAACCGGGGAGCTGTTTTTT. It is translated as CASSAAPTGQGTGELFF.